These 25 T cell receptor beta chains originate from one sample sequenced in a study of cytomegalovirus exposure and HLA in healthy donors. Vbeta (60) and Jbeta (13) primers were used in the PCR. Sequencing was performed with immunoSEQ multiplex PCR; in TCRdb, only in-frame clones are kept and a portion is missing. The repertoire holds about 31,000 clones, with about 60% as singletons. Material for sequencing was PBMCs. The receptors stem from a man between 45 and 60 years old in good health and CMV-seropositive.

This chain connects TRBV7-9 to TRBJ2-7, with 9 bases lining up with TRBD1. Germline V gene data show CDR1 as SEHNR and CDR2 as FQNEAQ (reference sequence). V shed 3 bases and J 6 bases; nucleotides not matched to a gene: 6. The CDR3 spans 14 residues. The CDR3 loop reads CASSFYTGGGEQYF. CDR3 bases: TGTGCCAGCAGCTTCTATACAGGGGGCGGCGAGCAGTACTTC.

The chain recombines TRBV5-1 with TRBJ2-5; 8 bases are shared with TRBD2. The V and J ends lost 0 bases and 1 base, in that order; junction bases with no gene match: 5. The CDR3 is 16 amino acids. CDR1 is SGHRS and CDR2 is YFSETQ in the germline V gene. CDR3 sequence (DNA): TGCGCCAGCAGCTTGGAGGGACGGGGGGGCCAAGAGACCCAGTACTTC. This sequence encodes CASSLEGRGGQETQYF.

This clone was detected only once. The V call is TRBV5-1, the J call TRBJ2-5; 7 bases match TRBD1. The CDR3 is made up of 14 amino acids. Germline CDR1 is SGHRS and CDR2 is YFSETQ. The V gene end was trimmed by 2 bases and the J gene end by 3 bases; junction bases not matched to a gene: 4. The CDR3 nucleotides are TGCGCCAGCAGCTTTATCGGGACAGAAGAGACCCAGTACTTC. This encodes CASSFIGTEETQYF.

This sequence joins TRBV28 and TRBJ1-5, with a possible D match to TRBD1 (6 bases). The CDR3 spans 15 residues. The ends were cut back, 1 base at V and 1 base at J, with 8 bases in the middle. Germline CDR1 and CDR2: MDHEN and SYDVKM. The CDR3 DNA sequence: TGTGCCAGCAGTTTATACGACAGGAGCAATCAGCCCCAGCATTTT. Its translation is CASSLYDRSNQPQHF.

This clone was picked up a small number of times. CDR3 DNA: TGTGCCAGCAGCGCGGGAAGGGACACCGGGGAGCTGTTTTTT. Residues: CASSAGRDTGELFF. The rearrangement joins TRBV9 to TRBJ2-2, with D perhaps TRBD2 (5 bases). Trimming removed 3 bases at V and 3 bases at J, with 9 bases between. Germline CDR1 SGDLS, CDR2 YYNGEE. The CDR3 runs to 14 residues.

V gene TRBV7-9 combines with J gene TRBJ2-5, with D possibly TRBD1 on 5 matching bases. CDR3 length: 14 amino acids. Trimming shortened V by 2 bases and J by 4 bases, and 11 bases separated the two germline ends. CDR1 and CDR2 (germline): SEHNR, FQNEAQ (reference sequence). Written as DNA, the CDR3 is TGTGCCAGCAGCTTACTTGGAGACAGAGAGACCCAGTACTTC. This codes for CASSLLGDRETQYF.

The V call is TRBV15, the J call TRBJ2-1; 10 bases fit TRBD2. Trimming removed 3 bases from V and 9 bases from J; junction bases left unmatched: 8. The germline V gene encodes CDR1 LNHNV and CDR2 YYDKDF (reference sequence). This CDR3 contains 15 residues. The chain's CDR3 is CATSSGLAEMIEQFF. CDR3 nucleotide sequence: TGTGCCACCAGCAGTGGACTAGCGGAGATGATTGAGCAGTTCTTC.

The chain recombines TRBV5-4 with TRBJ2-2; D is perhaps TRBD2 (6 bases). The V gene lost 1 base and the J gene lost 4 bases, with 11 bases spanning the gap. The CDR3 runs to 15 residues. The germline V gene encodes CDR1 SGHNT and CDR2 YYREEE (reference sequence). The CDR3 bases are TGTGCCAGCAGCTTGCTCGGGGGTCCCACCGGGGAGCTGTTTTTT. Translated, it gives CASSLLGGPTGELFF.

This clone turned up a few times. The chain uses TRBV6-1 and TRBJ2-7, with TRBD2 matching 11 bases. The CDR3 is 15 amino acids. Per the germline V gene, CDR1 is MNHNS and CDR2 is SASEGT. V shed 6 bases and J 7 bases; nucleotides not matched to a gene: 11. The CDR3 sequence: CASSSTSGGTVEQYF. CDR3 bases: TGTGCCAGCAGCTCAACTAGCGGGGGAACTGTAGAGCAGTACTTC.

The chain links TRBV29-1 to TRBJ2-7; 10 nucleotides match TRBD2. Germline CDR1 is SQVTM and CDR2 is ANQGSEA. This CDR3 contains 15 residues. V trimming: 0 bases; J trimming: 2 bases; junction bases outside the gene matches: 4. The CDR3 protein is CSVEDWTSGAYEQYF. The CDR3 coding sequence is TGCAGCGTTGAAGACTGGACTAGCGGCGCCTACGAGCAGTACTTC.

This chain joins TRBV7-2 and TRBJ1-4; the match to TRBD1 covers 7 bases. The CDR3 extends over 14 amino acids. The V gene's germline CDR1 is SGHTA and CDR2 FQGNSA. The trim removed 3 bases at V and 5 bases at J, leaving 3 bases unmatched. The CDR3 loop is CASSLGQKNEKLFF. Here the CDR3 DNA reads TGTGCCAGCAGCTTGGGACAGAAGAATGAAAAACTGTTTTTT.

CDR3 nucleotides: TGTGCCTGGGAACCCAGGGGGCCCAGTTGGGGGGAGCAGTACTTC. It codes for CAWEPRGPSWGEQYF. The chain couples TRBV30 to TRBJ2-7; 8 bases line up with TRBD1. The CDR3 is made up of 15 amino acids. The V and J ends lost 5 bases and 7 bases, in that order; junction bases with no gene match: 16. Germline V CDR1 and CDR2: GTSNPN, SVGIG (reference sequence).

The chain uses TRBV10-3 and TRBJ1-3, with 10 bases that match TRBD1. Trimming at V came to 10 bases and at J to 8 bases, leaving 8 bases not matched to a gene. CDR1 and CDR2 (germline): ENHRY, SYGVKD. The CDR3 totals 13 residues. Here the CDR3 DNA reads TGTGCCACCGGGACAGGGGCGTGGGACACCATATATTTT. Translated, it gives CATGTGAWDTIYF.

Of note for this clone: Compared with germline, one end of the junction differs, possibly owing to a read error. The chain has TRBV7-7 and TRBJ2-1; 14 bases agree with TRBD2. Per the germline V gene, CDR1 is SSHAT and CDR2 is FNYEAQ (reference sequence). The CDR3 sequence is 15 residues long. In DNA form, the CDR3 reads TGTGCTAGCAGCTTGGGGACTAGCGGGAGTAATGAGCAGTTCTTC. Its protein product is CASSLGTSGSNEQFF.

In this sample, this clone turned up once. The chain combines TRBV6-5 with TRBJ1-1, with D perhaps matching TRBD1 (5 bases). This CDR3 comprises 13 residues. Germline V gives CDR1 MNHEY, CDR2 SVGAGI. V was shortened by 2 bases and J by 5 bases, with 9 bases between the two germline ends. The CDR3 region is CASSYMEGTEAFF. The CDR3 nucleotides read TGTGCCAGCAGTTACATGGAGGGGACTGAAGCTTTCTTT.

The rearrangement links TRBV29-1 to TRBJ1-4; the match to TRBD1 covers 8 bases. The V and J ends lost 6 bases and 8 bases, in that order; junction bases with no gene match: 5. The CDR3 runs 12 residues. The germline V gene has CDR1 SQVTM and CDR2 ANQGSEA. The CDR3 here is CSVETGVEKLFF. The DNA for the CDR3 is TGCAGCGTGGAGACAGGGGTGGAAAAACTGTTTTTT.

The chain is built from TRBV29-1 and TRBJ2-7, with D perhaps TRBD2 (6 bases). V gave up 7 bases and J gave up 2 bases, with 12 bases separating them. The CDR3 sequence is 12 residues long. CDR1 is SQVTM, CDR2 ANQGSEA, per germline. For the CDR3, the DNA is TGCAGCGGGCGGGACTCGGCCTACGAGCAGTACTTC. Translation: CSGRDSAYEQYF.

The rearrangement joins TRBV10-1 to TRBJ2-7, with 8 bases identical to TRBD2. This CDR3 has 14 amino acids. With 9 bases clipped from V and 3 bases from J, the junction kept 10 bases outside the gene matches. Germline V gene data show CDR1 as WNHNN and CDR2 as SYGVQD (reference sequence). The CDR3 DNA reads TGCGCCAGTGGCTTTAGCGGGGATCTCTACGAGCAGTACTTC. Its protein is CASGFSGDLYEQYF.

The chain recombines TRBV7-6 with TRBJ1-6, with 7 bases lining up with TRBD1. J gave up 8 bases and V 4 bases, and 8 bases lay outside the gene matches. Germline CDR1 SGHVS, CDR2 FNYEAQ. The CDR3 covers 15 residues. The CDR3 coding sequence is TGTGCCAGCAGCTCCAGTACAGGGGCCTATTCACCCCTCCACTTT. This codes for CASSSSTGAYSPLHF.

This clone turned up a few times. The chain links TRBV4-1 to TRBJ1-1; D is undetermined. The CDR3 runs to 15 residues. The V and J ends lost 0 bases and 4 bases respectively, with 12 bases between them. Germline-derived CDR1 and CDR2 are MGHRA and YSYEKL. In DNA form, the CDR3 reads TGCGCCAGCAGCCAAGATCCCCGGGTGGGCACTGAAGCTTTCTTT. Translated, it gives CASSQDPRVGTEAFF.

The rearrangement joins TRBV5-1 to TRBJ2-1, with 7 bases lining up with TRBD2. Germline CDR1 SGHRS, CDR2 YFSETQ. The CDR3 length is 15 residues. The ends lost 7 bases at V and 4 bases at J; junction bases unmatched: 11. The CDR3 loop is CASHLPGGRYNEQFF. CDR3 bases: TGCGCCAGCCATCTTCCCGGGGGGAGGTACAATGAGCAGTTCTTC.

The chain joins TRBV30 to TRBJ1-4, with D tentatively TRBD1 (5 bases). V was trimmed by 1 base and J by 3 bases, leaving 6 bases between them. Germline CDR1 reads GTSNPN; CDR2 reads SVGIG (reference sequence). The CDR3 consists of 13 residues. In nucleotides, the CDR3 is TGTGCCTGGAGTGGACAGTCTAATGAAAAACTGTTTTTT. Translated: CAWSGQSNEKLFF.

The chain links TRBV9 to TRBJ2-7, with D perhaps TRBD2 (5 bases). V lost 0 bases and J lost 0, with 10 bases in between. The germline gives CDR1 SGDLS, CDR2 YYNGEE. The CDR3 extends over 15 amino acids. The CDR3: CASSVAAGLSYEQYF. In DNA, the CDR3 is TGTGCCAGCAGCGTAGCCGCGGGCCTCTCCTACGAGCAGTACTTC.

This sequence joins TRBV30 and TRBJ2-7; perhaps TRBD2 as D (5 bases). This CDR3 region has 14 residues. V was trimmed by 2 bases and J by 2 bases, leaving 13 bases between them. CDR1 is GTSNPN, CDR2 SVGIG, per germline (reference sequence). The CDR3 is CAWSFWTSPYEQYF. CDR3 DNA sequence: TGTGCCTGGAGTTTCTGGACTTCCCCCTACGAGCAGTACTTC.

V and J are TRBV6-5 and TRBJ2-7, with D possibly being TRBD2 (5 bases). CDR1 is MNHEY, CDR2 SVGAGI, per germline. The CDR3 sequence is 11 residues long. V was shortened by 10 bases and J by 3 bases, with 10 bases between the two germline ends. This chain's CDR3 is CATGVHYEQYF. DNA of the CDR3: TGTGCCACCGGGGTTCACTACGAGCAGTACTTC.